This is a list of T cell receptor beta chains from one sample in a study of vaccination effects on CD4 cells after COVID-19. For these TCRs, the target antigens are not known. Sequencing used immunoSEQ multiplex PCR; TCRdb keeps in-frame clones, though not all of them. The data hold about 52,000 clones, with roughly three quarters observed a single time. The material was CD4+ T cells from PBMCs cultured with HCoV-OC43 spike peptides, obtained before COVID-19 vaccination. The receptors here all came from a human donor who received a COVID-19 vaccine. The CDR3 runs from the conserved cysteine through the conserved F or W. D genes are given only for firm matches. Rows give clone size only sometimes, using once, few, many, or a class for an expanded clone.

v_gene	d_gene	len	abundance	j_gene	CDR3aa	CDR3nt
TRBV3-1/TRBV3-2	TRBD1	17	NA	TRBJ1-5	CASSRKRGQDKNQPQHF	TGTGCCAGCAGCCGCAAGAGGGGACAGGACAAAAATCAGCCCCAGCATTTT
TRBV3-1/TRBV3-2	NA	16	NA	TRBJ2-4	CASSQETGLAKNIQYF	TGTGCCAGCAGCCAAGAGACGGGGTTAGCCAAAAACATTCAGTACTTC
TRBV19	NA	12	few	TRBJ1-4	CASSTGYEKLFF	TGTGCCAGCAGCACAGGGTATGAAAAACTGTTTTTT
TRBV5-1	NA	18	few	TRBJ1-6	CASNLGHFSSSYNSPLHF	TGCGCCAGCAATCTCGGACACTTTAGTAGCTCCTATAATTCACCCCTCCACTTT
TRBV5-4	TRBD1	13	NA	TRBJ2-4	CASSRGQVNIQYF	TGTGCCAGCAGCCGGGGACAGGTAAACATTCAGTACTTC
TRBV10-3	TRBD1	14	NA	TRBJ1-2	CVISEGGQLYGYTF	TGTGTCATCAGTGAGGGGGGACAGCTCTATGGCTACACCTTC
TRBV24-1	NA	16	NA	TRBJ2-1	CATSDLLGGREDEQFF	TGTGCCACCAGTGATTTGCTGGGCGGAAGGGAGGATGAGCAGTTCTTC
TRBV21-1	NA	15	NA	TRBJ1-2	CASSKEPGLRYGYTF	TGTGCCAGCAGCAAAGAACCAGGGCTAAGATATGGCTACACCTTC
TRBV2	NA	15	NA	TRBJ2-3	CASSEFGPAADTQYF	TGTGCCAGCAGTGAATTTGGCCCGGCGGCAGATACGCAGTATTTT
TRBV19	TRBD1	14	few	TRBJ1-2	CASSNDRVSYGYTF	TGTGCCAGTAGTAACGACAGGGTATCATATGGCTACACCTTC
TRBV5-1	NA	15	NA	TRBJ2-5	CASSRRTGAEETQYF	TGCGCCAGCAGCAGGAGGACGGGGGCGGAGGAGACCCAGTACTTC
TRBV4-3	NA	20	NA	TRBJ1-5	CASSQDQRGGGRSSNQPQHF	TGCGCCAGCAGCCAAGATCAGCGGGGAGGGGGGCGAAGTAGCAATCAGCCCCAGCATTTT
TRBV2	TRBD1	14	NA	TRBJ2-5	CASSTRDSKETQYF	TGTGCCAGCAGTACGAGGGACAGTAAAGAGACCCAGTACTTC
TRBV29-1	TRBD1	16	NA	TRBJ2-3	CSVERFRDRNTDTQYF	TGCAGCGTTGAAAGGTTCCGGGACAGAAACACAGATACGCAGTATTTT
TRBV4-3	NA	16	NA	TRBJ1-3	CASSQDGIGTGNTIYF	TGCGCCAGCAGCCAAGATGGGATAGGAACTGGAAACACCATATATTTT
TRBV15	TRBD1	16	NA	TRBJ2-1	CATSRDYRGQYNEQFF	TGTGCCACCAGCAGAGATTACAGGGGACAATACAATGAGCAGTTCTTC
TRBV15	TRBD1	15	once	TRBJ1-4	CATSRPTGGGEKLFF	TGTGCCACCAGCAGACCGACAGGGGGCGGTGAAAAACTGTTTTTT
TRBV6-2/TRBV6-3	TRBD1	17	NA	TRBJ2-2	CASSTDRGREDTGELFF	TGTGCCAGCAGTACGGACAGGGGGCGGGAGGACACCGGGGAGCTGTTTTTT
TRBV2	NA	12	NA	TRBJ2-5	CASNTQQETQYF	TGTGCCAGCAACACGCAACAAGAGACCCAGTACTTC
TRBV5-1	NA	13	NA	TRBJ2-2	CASSPMGTGELFF	TGCGCCAGCAGCCCGATGGGGACCGGGGAGCTGTTTTTT
TRBV5-6	TRBD1	14	few	TRBJ1-6	CASSLDRGNSPLHF	TGTGCCAGCAGCTTGGACAGGGGAAATTCACCCCTCCACTTT
TRBV6-5	TRBD1	14	NA	TRBJ2-1	CASSYSTGGYEQFF	TGTGCCAGCAGTTACTCGACAGGGGGCTATGAGCAGTTCTTC
TRBV11-2	NA	16	NA	TRBJ1-3	CASSLAVAWSGNTIYF	TGTGCCAGCAGCTTAGCGGTCGCCTGGTCTGGAAACACCATATATTTT
TRBV12-3/TRBV12-4	TRBD1	13	NA	TRBJ1-2	CASRTGGSYGYTF	TGTGCCAGCAGGACAGGGGGCTCCTATGGCTACACCTTC
TRBV5-1	NA	16	NA	TRBJ2-6	CASSSDVSSGANVLTF	TGCGCCAGCAGCTCGGACGTTTCCTCTGGGGCCAACGTCCTGACTTTC
TRBV3-1/TRBV3-2	NA	14	NA	TRBJ2-1	CASSQGVTVREQFF	TGTGCCAGCAGCCAGGGGGTGACTGTCCGTGAGCAGTTCTTC
TRBV12-5	TRBD1	14	NA	TRBJ1-2	CASGPGTGVYGYTF	TGTGCTAGTGGCCCCGGGACAGGGGTCTATGGCTACACCTTC
TRBV4-2	NA	15	NA	TRBJ2-3	CASSQDNPHTDTQYF	TGTGCCAGCAGCCAAGATAACCCGCACACAGATACGCAGTATTTT
TRBV27	TRBD2	15	NA	TRBJ2-1	CASSSPSGGYNEQFF	TGTGCCAGCAGTTCACCCAGCGGGGGGTACAATGAGCAGTTCTTC
TRBV21-1	NA	17	NA	TRBJ2-3	CASSKECYSGGTDTQYF	TGTGCCAGCAGCAAAGAATGCTACTCTGGGGGCACAGATACGCAGTATTTT
TRBV28	TRBD1	13	few	TRBJ2-2	CASSPTGTGELFF	TGTGCCAGCAGTCCGACAGGGACCGGGGAGCTGTTTTTT
TRBV19	NA	14	NA	TRBJ2-3	CASSIAGSTDTQYF	TGTGCCAGTAGTATCGCGGGCAGCACAGATACGCAGTATTTT
TRBV5-6	NA	15	NA	TRBJ2-5	CASSLGWGFGETQYF	TGTGCCAGCAGCTTGGGGTGGGGGTTCGGGGAGACCCAGTACTTC
TRBV3-1/TRBV3-2	TRBD1	16	NA	TRBJ1-5	CASSLGTGRTNQPQHF	TGTGCCAGCAGCCTCGGGACAGGGAGGACCAATCAGCCCCAGCATTTT
TRBV29-1	NA	14	few	TRBJ2-2	CSVAGARLTGELFF	TGCAGCGTTGCGGGGGCGCGTCTCACCGGGGAGCTGTTTTTT
TRBV20-1	NA	12	NA	TRBJ2-5	CSASVGEETQYF	TGCAGTGCTAGTGTAGGGGAAGAGACCCAGTACTTC
TRBV2	TRBD2	15	once	TRBJ2-2	CASTVTSGYTGELFF	TGTGCCAGCACTGTGACTAGCGGATACACCGGGGAGCTGTTTTTT
TRBV19	TRBD1	16	few	TRBJ1-2	CASSIFRTGSRYGYTF	TGTGCCAGTAGTATCTTCCGGACAGGGAGCAGGTATGGCTACACCTTC
TRBV19	NA	12	NA	TRBJ1-2	CASRDGARGYTF	TGTGCCAGTAGGGACGGAGCGAGGGGCTACACCTTC
TRBV2	NA	12	few	TRBJ1-1	CASGGGWGDAFF	TGTGCCAGCGGCGGCGGTTGGGGGGACGCTTTCTTT
TRBV9	NA	18	NA	TRBJ1-6	CASSAIRGEGSYNSPLHF	TGTGCCAGCAGCGCCATTAGGGGGGAAGGATCCTATAATTCACCCCTCCACTTT
TRBV9	NA	13	NA	TRBJ1-1	CASSVQVNTEAFF	TGTGCCAGCAGCGTACAGGTGAACACTGAAGCTTTCTTT
TRBV6-2/TRBV6-3	NA	17	NA	TRBJ1-3	CASSSPRTASSGNTIYF	TGTGCCAGCAGTTCCCCCAGGACAGCTAGCTCTGGAAACACCATATATTTT
TRBV5-8	NA	15	NA	TRBJ1-4	CASSLLAGRGEKLFF	TGTGCCAGCAGCTTATTGGCAGGGAGGGGTGAAAAACTGTTTTTT
TRBV5-6	NA	13	NA	TRBJ2-3	CASSLARGDTQYF	TGTGCCAGCAGCTTGGCACGGGGAGATACGCAGTATTTT
TRBV10-3	TRBD1	17	few	TRBJ1-6	CAISELQGAEGNSPLHF	TGTGCCATCAGTGAGTTGCAGGGGGCCGAGGGTAATTCACCCCTCCACTTT
TRBV30	NA	15	NA	TRBJ1-2	CAWSVLAGETEGYTF	TGTGCCTGGAGTGTACTCGCAGGGGAAACGGAAGGCTACACCTTC
TRBV28	NA	12	NA	TRBJ1-2	CASSLSWGGYTF	TGTGCCAGCAGTTTATCATGGGGTGGCTACACCTTC
TRBV24-1	TRBD2	16	NA	TRBJ2-1	CATSDGGLAAPGEQFF	TGTGCCACCAGTGATGGGGGACTAGCGGCCCCTGGGGAGCAGTTCTTC
TRBV7-3	NA	14	NA	TRBJ2-3	CASSLRGRTDTQYF	TGTGCCAGCAGCTTACGCGGCCGCACAGATACGCAGTATTTT
TRBV5-6	NA	15	NA	TRBJ1-1	CASSLEGRRLTEAFF	TGTGCCAGCAGCTTGGAGGGCCGAAGGTTGACTGAAGCTTTCTTT
TRBV24-1	NA	14	NA	TRBJ2-5	CATPTWSWQETQYF	TGTGCCACCCCAACCTGGAGTTGGCAAGAGACCCAGTACTTC
TRBV6-6	TRBD1	13	once	TRBJ1-2	CATADDRAYGYTF	TGTGCCACCGCCGATGACAGGGCTTATGGCTACACCTTC
TRBV5-1	NA	13	NA	TRBJ2-3	CASSLGGEDPQYF	TGCGCCAGCAGCTTGGGGGGCGAGGATCCGCAGTATTTT
TRBV7-2	NA	15	NA	TRBJ1-5	CASNPEGTLNQPQHF	TGTGCCAGCAACCCCGAGGGGACCCTCAATCAGCCCCAGCATTTT
TRBV2	NA	14	NA	TRBJ1-1	CASRAAGGRGEAFF	TGTGCCAGCAGGGCCGCGGGGGGCCGGGGTGAAGCTTTCTTT
TRBV18	NA	15	NA	TRBJ1-3	CASSPEHISGNTIYF	TGTGCCAGCTCACCAGAACATATCTCTGGAAACACCATATATTTT
TRBV7-3	NA	15	NA	TRBJ2-6	CASSVVGGGANVLTF	TGTGCCAGCAGCGTTGTGGGGGGTGGGGCCAACGTCCTGACTTTC
TRBV19	NA	15	NA	TRBJ1-5	CASSIEGGGNQPQHF	TGTGCCAGTAGTATAGAAGGGGGAGGCAATCAGCCCCAGCATTTT